This T cell receptor beta chain was sequenced for a study of T-cell reconstitution after alpha-beta-depleted transplantation in children. After removal of 8 bases from V and 5 bases from J, the junction contained 14 bases not matched to a gene. Germline values: CDR1 SQVTM, CDR2 ANQGSEA. The CDR3 sequence is 14 residues long. Unique molecular identifiers featured in how the TCRbeta library was prepared. One entry per CDR3 protein results from TCRdb running MiXCR on the PCR reads. The repertoire has roughly 400,000 distinct CDR3 sequences, roughly 20% of them found once; the top ten carry 3.5% to 4%. This clonotype was detected many times.

This sequence joins TRBV29-1 and TRBJ1-1; 7 bases match TRBD1. The receptor comes from a human donor who donated a stem cell graft to a child with acute myeloid leukemia. The material was PBMCs from the stem cell graft donor, obtained from the stem cell graft. CDR3 loop: CSTGEGGGNTEAFF. CDR3 coding DNA: TGCAGCACGGGGGAAGGGGGCGGGAATACTGAAGCTTTCTTT.